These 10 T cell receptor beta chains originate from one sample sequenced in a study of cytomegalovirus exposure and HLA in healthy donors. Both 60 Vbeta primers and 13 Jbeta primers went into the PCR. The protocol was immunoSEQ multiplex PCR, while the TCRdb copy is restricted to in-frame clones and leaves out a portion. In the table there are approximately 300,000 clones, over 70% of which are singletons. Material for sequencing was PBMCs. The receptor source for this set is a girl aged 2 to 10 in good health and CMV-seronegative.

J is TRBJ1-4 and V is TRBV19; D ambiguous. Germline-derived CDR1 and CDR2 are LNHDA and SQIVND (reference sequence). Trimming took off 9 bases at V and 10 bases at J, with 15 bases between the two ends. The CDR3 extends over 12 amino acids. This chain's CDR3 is CASRGNLGKLFF. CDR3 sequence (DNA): TGTGCCAGCAGAGGTAATCTTGGAAAACTGTTTTTT.

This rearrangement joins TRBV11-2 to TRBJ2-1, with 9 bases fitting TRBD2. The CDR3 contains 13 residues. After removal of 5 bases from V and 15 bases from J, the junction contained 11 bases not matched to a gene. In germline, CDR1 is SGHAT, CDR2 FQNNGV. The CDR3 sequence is CASSPQPGLAPFF. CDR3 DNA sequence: TGTGCCAGCAGCCCTCAGCCGGGACTAGCTCCGTTCTTC.

The CDR3 DNA follows: TGTGCCAGCTCACCCTGGGGGGACCAAGAGACCCAGTACTTC. Encoded protein: CASSPWGDQETQYF. The chain joins TRBV18 to TRBJ2-5; tentative D call: TRBD2 (6 bases). Looked up from germline, CDR1 is KGHSH and CDR2 is LQKENI. This CDR3 has 14 residues. The V gene lost 3 bases and the J gene lost 0 bases, with 8 bases spanning the gap.

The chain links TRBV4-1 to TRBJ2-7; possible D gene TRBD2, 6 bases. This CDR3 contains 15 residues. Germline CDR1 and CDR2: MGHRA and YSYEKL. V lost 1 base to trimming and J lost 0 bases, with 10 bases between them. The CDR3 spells CASSQVGGASYEQYF. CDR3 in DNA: TGCGCCAGCAGCCAAGTTGGCGGGGCCTCCTACGAGCAGTACTTC.

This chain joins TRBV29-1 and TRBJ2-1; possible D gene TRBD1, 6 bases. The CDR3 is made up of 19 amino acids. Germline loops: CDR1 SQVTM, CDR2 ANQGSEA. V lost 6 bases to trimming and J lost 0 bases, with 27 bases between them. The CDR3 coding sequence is TGCAGCGTGCACGGGACAACGTATTCCGTGGAAAGCTCCTACAATGAGCAGTTCTTC. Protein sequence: CSVHGTTYSVESSYNEQFF.

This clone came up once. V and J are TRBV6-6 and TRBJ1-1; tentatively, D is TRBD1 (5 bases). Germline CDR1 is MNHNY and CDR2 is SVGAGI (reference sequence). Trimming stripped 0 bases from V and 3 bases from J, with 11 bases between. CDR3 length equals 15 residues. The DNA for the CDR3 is TGTGCCAGCAGTTACTCGTACAGGTTGGACACTGAAGCTTTCTTT. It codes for CASSYSYRLDTEAFF.

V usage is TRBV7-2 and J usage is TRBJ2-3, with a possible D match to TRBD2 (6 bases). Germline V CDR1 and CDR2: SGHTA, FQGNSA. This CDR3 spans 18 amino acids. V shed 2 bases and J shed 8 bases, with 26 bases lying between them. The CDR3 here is CASSLHPPAGLPKGTQYF. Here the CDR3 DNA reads TGTGCCAGCAGCTTACATCCCCCCGCGGGACTCCCCAAGGGTACGCAGTATTTT. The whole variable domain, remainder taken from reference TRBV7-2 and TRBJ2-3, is GAGVSQSPSNKVTEKGKDVELRCDPISGHTALYWYRQSLGQGLEFLIYFQGNSAPDKSGLPSDRFSAERTGGSVSTLTIQRTQQEDSAVYLCASSLHPPAGLPKGTQYFGPGTRLTVL.

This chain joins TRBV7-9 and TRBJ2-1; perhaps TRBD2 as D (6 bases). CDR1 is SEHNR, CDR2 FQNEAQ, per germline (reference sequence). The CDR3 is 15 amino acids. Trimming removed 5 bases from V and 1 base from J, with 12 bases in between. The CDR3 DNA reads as TGTGCCAGCAGCCTTACCGGGACTTCCTACAATGAGCAGTTCTTC. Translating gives CASSLTGTSYNEQFF. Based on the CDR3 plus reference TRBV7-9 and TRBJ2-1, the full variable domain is DTGVSQNPRHKITKRGQNVTFRCDPISEHNRLYWYRQTLGQGPEFLTYFQNEAQLEKSRLLSDRFSAERPKGSFSTLEIQRTEQGDSAMYLCASSLTGTSYNEQFFGPGTRLTVL.

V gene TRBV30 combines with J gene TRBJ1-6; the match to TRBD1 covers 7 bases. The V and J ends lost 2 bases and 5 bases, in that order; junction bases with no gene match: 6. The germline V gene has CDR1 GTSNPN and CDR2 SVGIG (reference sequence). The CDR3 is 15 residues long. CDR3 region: CAWSMTGKNNSPLHF. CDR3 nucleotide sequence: TGTGCCTGGAGTATGACAGGGAAGAATAATTCACCCCTCCACTTT.

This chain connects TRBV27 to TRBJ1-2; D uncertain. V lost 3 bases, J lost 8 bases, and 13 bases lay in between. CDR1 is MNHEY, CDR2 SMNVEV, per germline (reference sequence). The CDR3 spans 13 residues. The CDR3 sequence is CASSFAGPPGYTF. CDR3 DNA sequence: TGTGCCAGCAGTTTCGCAGGCCCCCCCGGCTACACCTTC.